This T cell receptor (beta chain) was profiled in a study of cytomegalovirus exposure and HLA in healthy donors. Study-wide findings and caveats: Cytomegalovirus status was reportedly diagnosed by the classifier with high sensitivity and specificity.

Of note for this clone: Its antigen is undetermined.

Germline V gives CDR1 SNHLY, CDR2 FYNNEI. The CDR3 spans 16 residues. J lost 2 bases, V lost 6 bases, and 7 bases had no gene match. This table comes from immunoSEQ multiplex PCR, and its TCRdb copy is limited to in-frame clones, with some not included. Of 90,000 to 140,000 clones in the sample, roughly nine tenths were seen once. Sequenced material: PBMCs. This sequence joins TRBV2 and TRBJ2-3; 11 bases map to TRBD2. This sequence was found in a woman aged 18-35 years in good health and CMV-seropositive. CDR3 nucleotides: TGTGCCAGCAGAATACTAGCGGGGGCTTCCACAGATACGCAGTATTTT. Residues: CASRILAGASTDTQYF.